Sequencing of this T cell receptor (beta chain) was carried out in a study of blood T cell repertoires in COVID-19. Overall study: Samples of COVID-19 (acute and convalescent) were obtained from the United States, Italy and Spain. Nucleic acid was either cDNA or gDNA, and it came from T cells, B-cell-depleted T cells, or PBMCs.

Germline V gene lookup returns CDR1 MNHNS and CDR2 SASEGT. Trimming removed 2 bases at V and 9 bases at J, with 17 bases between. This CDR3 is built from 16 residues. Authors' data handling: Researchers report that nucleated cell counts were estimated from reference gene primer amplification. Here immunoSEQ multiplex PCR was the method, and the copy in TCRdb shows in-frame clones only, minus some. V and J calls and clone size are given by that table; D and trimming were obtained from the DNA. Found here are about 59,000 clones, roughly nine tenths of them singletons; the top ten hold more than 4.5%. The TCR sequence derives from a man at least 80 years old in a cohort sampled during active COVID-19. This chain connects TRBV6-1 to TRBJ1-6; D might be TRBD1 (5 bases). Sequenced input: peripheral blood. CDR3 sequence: CASSETGAPSLSPLHF. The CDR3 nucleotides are TGTGCCAGCAGTGAAACAGGAGCACCAAGTCTTTCACCCCTCCACTTT.